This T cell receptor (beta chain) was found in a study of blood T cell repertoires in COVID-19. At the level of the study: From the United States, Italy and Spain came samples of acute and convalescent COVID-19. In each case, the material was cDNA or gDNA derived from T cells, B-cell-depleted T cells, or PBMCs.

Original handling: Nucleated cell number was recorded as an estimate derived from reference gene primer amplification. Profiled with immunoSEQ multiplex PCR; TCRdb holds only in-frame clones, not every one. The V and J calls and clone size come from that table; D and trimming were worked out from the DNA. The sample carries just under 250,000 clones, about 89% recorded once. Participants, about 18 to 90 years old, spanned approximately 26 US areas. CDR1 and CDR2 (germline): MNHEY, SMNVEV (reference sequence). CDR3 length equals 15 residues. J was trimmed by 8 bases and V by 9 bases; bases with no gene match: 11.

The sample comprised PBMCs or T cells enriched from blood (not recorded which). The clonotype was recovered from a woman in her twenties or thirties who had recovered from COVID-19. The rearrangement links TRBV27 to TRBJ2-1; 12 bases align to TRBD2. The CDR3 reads CARTSGSGASDEQFF. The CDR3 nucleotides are TGTGCCAGGACTAGCGGGAGTGGGGCCAGCGATGAGCAGTTCTTC.